One and the same sample provided the 29 T cell receptor beta chains below, sequenced in a study of shared clonotypes between healthy human individuals. The repertoire was sequenced with immunoSEQ multiplex PCR; TCRdb's copy has only in-frame clones and lacks some. The sample lists roughly 1.4 million clones, approximately 98.5% occurring once. Sequencing input: naive CD4+ T cells sorted from blood. Subset specified: CD45RA+ positively selected. The receptor set was obtained from a man between 25 and 39 years old in good health.

V gene TRBV11-2 combines with J gene TRBJ2-7; 9 bases line up with TRBD1. Trimming at V came to 4 bases and at J to 3 bases, leaving 7 bases not matched to a gene. The CDR3 has 15 amino acids. Germline assignment: CDR1 SGHAT and CDR2 FQNNGV. CDR3 nucleotides: TGTGCCAGCAGCTGGACGGGACAGGGAAACTACGAGCAGTACTTC. Translating it yields CASSWTGQGNYEQYF.

There are a few counts of this clone. V is TRBV15 and J is TRBJ1-5; no reliable D call. CDR1 is LNHNV, CDR2 YYDKDF, per germline (reference sequence). The CDR3 consists of 15 residues. V lost 0 bases, J lost 9 bases, and 15 bases lay in between. CDR3 nucleotide sequence: TGTGCCACCAGCAGAGATTGGGCGGCGGCTAGGCCCCAGCATTTT. It specifies CATSRDWAAARPQHF.

J is TRBJ2-7 and V is TRBV11-2; 10 bases line up with TRBD1. CDR3 length: 16 amino acids. Losses at the gene ends were 5 bases for V and 2 bases for J; bases not matched to a gene: 9. Germline loops: CDR1 SGHAT, CDR2 FQNNGV. CDR3 nucleotides: TGTGCCAGCAGCCCTCGGCCGGGACAGGGGCCCTACGAGCAGTACTTC. Its protein is CASSPRPGQGPYEQYF.

This sequence joins TRBV19 and TRBJ2-7, with D perhaps TRBD1 (6 bases). Trimming stripped 1 base from V and 2 bases from J, with 12 bases between. The CDR3 loop spans 15 amino acids. Germline CDR1 is LNHDA and CDR2 is SQIVND (reference sequence). DNA of the CDR3: TGTGCCAGTAGTATAGGTACAGGGCTCCCCTACGAGCAGTACTTC. Translation: CASSIGTGLPYEQYF.

CDR3 DNA: TGTGCCAGCAGCTTGCGGGATGCCGGGGCCAACGTCCTGACTTTC. This codes for CASSLRDAGANVLTF. The J gene is TRBJ2-6, the V gene TRBV5-4, with a weak D call TRBD2 (5 bases). CDR3 length equals 15 residues. CDR1 is SGHNT, CDR2 YYREEE, per germline (reference sequence). Between the trimmed V and J ends, which lost 1 base and 4 bases, there was a span of 9 bases. Drawing the rest from reference TRBV5-4 and TRBJ2-6, the complete variable domain is ETGVTQSPTHLIKTRGQQVTLRCSSQSGHNTVSWYQQALGQGPQFIFQYYREEENGRGNFPPRFSGLQFPNYSSELNVNALELDDSALYLCASSLRDAGANVLTFGAGSRLTVL.

The chain uses TRBV7-9 and TRBJ2-1, with 13 bases identical to TRBD2. The CDR3 sequence is 19 residues long. CDR1 and CDR2 (germline): SEHNR, FQNEAQ (reference sequence). Trimming at V came to 5 bases and at J to 2 bases, leaving 12 bases not matched to a gene. The CDR3 loop is CASSPSGLAGEGTYNEQFF. CDR3 coding DNA: TGTGCCAGCAGCCCATCCGGACTAGCGGGAGAGGGGACCTACAATGAGCAGTTCTTC.

In nucleotides, the CDR3 is TGTGCCAGCAGCACACCACAGGGACGTGAGACCCAGTACTTC. Protein: CASSTPQGRETQYF. The chain links TRBV27 to TRBJ2-5; tentatively, D is TRBD1 (6 bases). In germline, CDR1 is MNHEY, CDR2 SMNVEV (reference sequence). V gave up 6 bases and J gave up 5 bases, with 16 bases separating them. The CDR3 has 14 amino acids.

V gene TRBV7-9 combines with J gene TRBJ1-5, with D uncertain. Germline values: CDR1 SEHNR, CDR2 FQNEAQ (reference sequence). Trimming cost V 5 bases and J 3 bases, with 14 bases left between them. The length of the CDR3 is 15 residues. The CDR3 spells CASSLNRGYNQPQHF. The CDR3 DNA follows: TGTGCCAGCAGCCTGAATCGGGGTTACAATCAGCCCCAGCATTTT.

The chain recombines TRBV5-4 with TRBJ2-4; TRBD2 matches at 10 bases. Losses at the gene ends were 6 bases for V and 6 bases for J; bases not matched to a gene: 9. The germline CDR1 and CDR2 sequences are SGHNT and YYREEE (reference sequence). The CDR3 loop spans 15 amino acids. CDR3 DNA sequence: TGTGCCAGCAAGGGGACAGCGGGAGGGGGAAACATTCAGTACTTC. Its translation is CASKGTAGGGNIQYF.

In this sample, this clone turned up once. The chain couples TRBV5-1 to TRBJ2-7, with a weak D call TRBD1 (6 bases). Looked up from germline, CDR1 is SGHRS and CDR2 is YFSETQ. CDR3 length: 14 amino acids. The V and J ends lost 1 base and 7 bases respectively, with 15 bases between them. The CDR3 spells CASSLIAGAGEQYF. CDR3 in DNA: TGCGCCAGCAGCTTGATCGCAGGGGCTGGAGAGCAGTACTTC.

The V and J genes are TRBV28 and TRBJ1-5, with no clear D. CDR1 MDHEN and CDR2 SYDVKM come from the germline V gene. The CDR3 is 11 amino acids. The V end was cut by 5 bases, the J end by 9 bases, with 8 bases between. This chain's CDR3 is CASSADRPQHF. The CDR3 nucleotides read TGTGCCAGCAGTGCCGATAGGCCCCAGCATTTT.

This chain connects TRBV28 to TRBJ2-7; possible D gene TRBD2, 5 bases. The CDR3 has 15 residues. CDR1 is MDHEN and CDR2 is SYDVKM in the germline V gene. Trimming took 7 bases from V and 2 from J, leaving 18 bases between them. This chain's CDR3 is CASTQPPPGAYEQYF. The CDR3 DNA sequence: TGTGCCAGCACTCAACCCCCTCCCGGGGCCTACGAGCAGTACTTC.

The genes are TRBV28 and TRBJ2-3, with D possibly being TRBD1 (8 bases). Germline V gives CDR1 MDHEN, CDR2 SYDVKM. The CDR3 is made up of 16 amino acids. The V gene lost 6 bases and the J gene lost 1 base, with 17 bases spanning the gap. The CDR3 spells CASSPQGAGGTDTQYF. The CDR3 bases are TGTGCCAGCAGCCCCCAGGGGGCGGGGGGCACAGATACGCAGTATTTT.

The genes are TRBV25-1 and TRBJ2-7; TRBD1 or TRBD2 may be the D gene (5 bases each). Germline CDR1 and CDR2: MGHDK and SYGVNS. The V gene lost 6 bases and the J gene lost 6 bases, with 12 bases spanning the gap. The length of the CDR3 is 12 residues. The CDR3 sequence: CASRGVAAEQYF. Written as DNA, the CDR3 is TGTGCCAGCAGGGGGGTGGCAGCCGAGCAGTACTTC.

V gene TRBV7-9 combines with J gene TRBJ2-7; TRBD1 is a possible D gene (6 bases). The CDR3 sequence is 13 residues long. The germline V gene encodes CDR1 SEHNR and CDR2 FQNEAQ (reference sequence). V gave up 5 bases and J gave up 6 bases, with 14 bases separating them. CDR3: CASSPTGTTEQYF. The CDR3 bases are TGTGCCAGCAGCCCAACCGGGACAACCGAGCAGTACTTC.

V gene TRBV7-2 combines with J gene TRBJ2-5; 9 bases are shared with TRBD1. This CDR3 comprises 15 residues. The junction had 6 bases not matched to a gene; V was cut back by 4 bases and J by 3 bases. CDR1 and CDR2 (germline): SGHTA, FQGNSA. The chain's CDR3 is CASSSGTGNEETQYF. The CDR3 DNA reads as TGTGCCAGCAGCTCAGGGACAGGGAATGAAGAGACCCAGTACTTC.

The V call is TRBV4-3, the J call TRBJ2-7; D might be TRBD2 (6 bases). V lost 0 bases to trimming and J lost 4 bases, with 16 bases between them. The CDR3 is made up of 16 amino acids. The V gene's germline CDR1 is LGHNA and CDR2 YSLEER. This CDR3 reads CASSQDLSAGLYEQYF. DNA for the CDR3: TGCGCCAGCAGCCAAGATTTAAGCGCGGGGCTATACGAGCAGTACTTC.

V is TRBV28 and J is TRBJ2-1; 7 bases align to TRBD1. The CDR3 spans 15 residues. V trimming: 8 bases; J trimming: 5 bases; junction bases outside the gene matches: 12. Germline assignment: CDR1 MDHEN and CDR2 SYDVKM. CDR3: CASSPRTGSNNEQFF. CDR3 DNA sequence: TGTGCCAGCTCCCCTAGGACAGGTAGCAACAATGAGCAGTTCTTC.

The chain couples TRBV12-2 to TRBJ1-4. TRBV12-2 is labeled a pseudogene. CDR3 length: 16 residues. The DNA for the CDR3 is TGTGCAAGTCGCCTCGGGGGGGCAGCAACTAATGAAAAACTGTTTTTT. It translates to CASRLGGAATNEKLFF.

This chain connects TRBV19 to TRBJ1-5; 9 bases match TRBD1. Trimming cost V 8 bases and J 7 bases; bases outside gene matches: 6. CDR1 and CDR2 (germline): LNHDA, SQIVND (reference sequence). The CDR3 length is 13 residues. The CDR3 here is CASLRGQGQPQHF. The CDR3 DNA follows: TGTGCCAGTCTAAGAGGACAGGGGCAGCCCCAGCATTTT.

Turning to this clone: Other DNA sequences in the same sample also yield this CDR3. The chain uses TRBV5-1 and TRBJ2-1; TRBD2 matches 7 bases. From germline, CDR1 is SGHRS and CDR2 YFSETQ. This CDR3 is 16 amino acids long. V lost 1 base and J lost 1; bases outside the gene matches: 5. The DNA for the CDR3 is TGCGCCAGCAGCTTGTCGCCTAGCGGATCCTACAATGAGCAGTTCTTC. Translation gives CASSLSPSGSYNEQFF.

The chain links TRBV7-6 to TRBJ2-7, with 9 bases fitting TRBD2. The CDR3 runs to 16 residues. Germline V gene lookup returns CDR1 SGHVS and CDR2 FNYEAQ. V lost 1 base, J lost 0 bases, and 4 bases stayed unmatched. As DNA, the CDR3 is TGTGCCAGCAGCTTAGGGGCTAGCGGGATCTCCTACGAGCAGTACTTC. Its translation: CASSLGASGISYEQYF.

The chain joins TRBV13 to TRBJ2-7; 8 bases map to TRBD1. Germline V gene lookup returns CDR1 PRHDT and CDR2 FYEKMQ (reference sequence). The CDR3 runs to 14 residues. The trim removed 1 base at V and 5 bases at J, leaving 4 bases unmatched. CDR3 loop: CASSLDPGGDEQYF. Written as DNA, the CDR3 is TGTGCCAGCAGCTTAGATCCAGGGGGCGACGAGCAGTACTTC.

The rearrangement uses TRBV5-1 and TRBJ1-5; 10 positions agree with TRBD1. Losses at the gene ends were 2 bases for V and 3 bases for J; bases not matched to a gene: 8. The germline V gene encodes CDR1 SGHRS and CDR2 YFSETQ. The CDR3 runs 17 residues. The CDR3 loop is CASSLNPGTGDNQPQHF. CDR3 DNA: TGCGCCAGCAGCTTAAACCCCGGGACAGGGGACAATCAGCCCCAGCATTTT.

The gene calls are TRBV15 and TRBJ2-3, with TRBD2 matching over 7 bases. V was pared by 0 bases and J by 2 bases, with 5 bases of the junction left unmatched. Germline V gives CDR1 LNHNV, CDR2 YYDKDF (reference sequence). This CDR3 contains 16 residues. CDR3 DNA: TGTGCCACCAGCAGAGATTTGGGGGGGAACACAGATACGCAGTATTTT. Its protein is CATSRDLGGNTDTQYF. Full variable domain (rest looked up from reference TRBV15 and TRBJ2-3): DAMVIQNPRYQVTQFGKPVTLSCSQTLNHNVMYWYQQKSSQAPKLLFHYYDKDFNNEADTPDNFQSRRPNTSFCFLDIRSPGLGDTAMYLCATSRDLGGNTDTQYFGPGTRLTVL.

The rearrangement links TRBV11-2 to TRBJ1-5; D gene unclear. Germline V gene lookup returns CDR1 SGHAT and CDR2 FQNNGV. The CDR3 loop spans 13 amino acids. Trimming took off 1 base at V and 7 bases at J, with 8 bases between the two ends. Here the CDR3 reads CASSLGAEQPQHF. CDR3 DNA sequence: TGTGCCAGCAGCTTAGGGGCGGAGCAGCCCCAGCATTTT.

In this sample, this clone turned up once. This rearrangement joins TRBV19 to TRBJ2-2; D is possibly TRBD2 (5 bases). This CDR3 spans 14 amino acids. Germline values: CDR1 LNHDA, CDR2 SQIVND (reference sequence). The V gene lost 6 bases and the J gene lost 5 bases, with 13 bases spanning the gap. CDR3: CASREAGETGELFF. The DNA for the CDR3 is TGTGCCAGTAGGGAGGCAGGAGAAACCGGGGAGCTGTTTTTT.

On this clone itself: Other DNA sequences in the sample encode the same CDR3. The V call is TRBV18, the J call TRBJ2-1; 15 nucleotides align to TRBD2. From germline, CDR1 is KGHSH and CDR2 LQKENI. The trim removed 3 bases at V and 6 bases at J, leaving 3 bases unmatched. The CDR3 spans 16 residues. The CDR3 protein is CASSPLGLAGGNEQFF. CDR3 in DNA: TGTGCCAGCTCACCTTTGGGACTAGCGGGAGGCAATGAGCAGTTCTTC.

The J gene is TRBJ1-3, the V gene TRBV28, with 8 nucleotides matching TRBD1. The CDR3 runs 14 residues. Trimming removed 6 bases from V and 2 bases from J; junction bases left unmatched: 3. Looked up from germline, CDR1 is MDHEN and CDR2 is SYDVKM. This CDR3 reads CASRIQGAGNTIYF. The CDR3 coding sequence is TGTGCCAGCAGGATACAGGGGGCTGGAAACACCATATATTTT. The full variable domain, rest sourced from reference TRBV28 and TRBJ1-3, is DVKVTQSSRYLVKRTGEKVFLECVQDMDHENMFWYRQDPGLGLRLIYFSYDVKMKEKGDIPEGYSVSREKKERFSLILESASTNQTSMYLCASRIQGAGNTIYFGEGSWLTVV.